These 23 T cell receptor beta chains came from one sample sequenced in a study of molecular identifiers for immune sequencing clone quantification. TCRdb re-derived calls from the PCR reads in MiXCR, one entry per CDR3 protein. The sample records around 470,000 distinct CDR3 sequences, roughly 23% being singletons. Material: naive CD8+ T cells from blood, with Jurkat cell RNA spiked in. Sample subset: FACS-sorted CD8+CD4-CCR7+CD45RA+ naive T cells. These receptor sequences come from a human donor in good health. Some libraries in this study had Jurkat cell RNA spiked in.

This clonotype occurred many times. The J gene is TRBJ2-1, the V gene TRBV12-3 or TRBV12-4, with 9 positions matching TRBD1. V lost 0 bases to trimming and J lost 8 bases; unmatched junction nucleotides: 2. The CDR3 is 14 residues long. CDR3 residues: CASSLAGQGYEQFF. In nucleotides, the CDR3 is TGTGCCAGCAGTTTAGCGGGACAGGGCTATGAGCAGTTCTTC.

Ten or more counts support this clonotype. The CDR3 loop is CASRLDREGNQPQHF. The CDR3 coding sequence is TGTGCCAGCAGATTGGACAGGGAGGGGAATCAGCCCCAGCATTTT. The chain couples TRBV6-5 to TRBJ1-5, with TRBD1 matching 8 bases. The J segment lost 4 bases and the V segment lost 6 bases, leaving 8 bases of the junction unmatched. The CDR3 length is 15 residues. Per the germline V gene, CDR1 is MNHEY and CDR2 is SVGAGI.

Points on this clonotype: This CDR3 is missing its conserved last phenylalanine or tryptophan, likely due to a read error. The chain carries TRBV7-6 and TRBJ1-3; no clear D gene. V dropped 2 bases and J dropped 0 bases, with 17 bases sitting between them. This CDR3 is built from 18 residues. In germline, CDR1 is SGHVS, CDR2 FNYEAQ. The CDR3, as DNA: TGTGCCAGCAGCTTAATTTTAGGCCCGGTTAACTCTGGAAACACCATATATCTT. This translates into CASSLILGPVNSGNTIYL.

This chain links TRBV12-3 or TRBV12-4 with TRBJ2-7; 7 nucleotides match TRBD2. Unmatched junction bases numbered 10, after V lost 4 bases and J lost 7 bases. The CDR3 runs 14 residues. The CDR3 sequence: CASSSRGRAGEQYF. The CDR3 DNA reads TGTGCCAGCAGTTCCCGAGGGAGGGCGGGAGAGCAGTACTTC.

There are a few counts of this clonotype. The rearrangement links TRBV15 to TRBJ1-5; D is uncertain. V dropped 5 bases and J dropped 3 bases, with 11 bases sitting between them. The CDR3 has 14 amino acids. Germline V gene data show CDR1 as LNHNV and CDR2 as YYDKDF (reference sequence). The CDR3 region is CATSLGLINQPQHF. CDR3 sequence (DNA): TGTGCCACCAGCCTAGGCCTTATCAATCAGCCCCAGCATTTT.

The chain recombines TRBV10-3 with TRBJ2-7; D perhaps matches TRBD2 (6 bases). Germline lookup yields CDR1 ENHRY and CDR2 SYGVKD. The CDR3 runs to 15 residues. V dropped 4 bases and J dropped 5 bases, with 18 bases sitting between them. DNA for the CDR3: TGTGCCATCAGTGGACTCGAGATAGCGGTCCACGAGCAGTACTTC. This gives the protein CAISGLEIAVHEQYF.

This clonotype came up a few times. The gene calls are TRBV20-1 and TRBJ2-3; 9 bases agree with TRBD2. The CDR3 has 16 amino acids. CDR1 and CDR2 from the germline V gene are DFQATT and SNEGSKA (reference sequence). After removal of 1 base from V and 6 bases from J, the junction contained 11 bases not matched to a gene. The CDR3 DNA reads TGCAGTGCTAGAGGCCCCGTAGCGGGAGAGTGGGATACGCAGTATTTT. This encodes CSARGPVAGEWDTQYF.

This clonotype was counted a few times. The genes are TRBV20-1 and TRBJ2-7; the match to TRBD2 covers 8 bases. The CDR3 contains 18 residues. CDR1 and CDR2 (germline): DFQATT, SNEGSKA (reference sequence). The J segment lost 1 base and the V segment lost 0 bases, leaving 14 bases of the junction unmatched. The CDR3 is CSARDSLVAGRLSYEQYF. The CDR3 region has the DNA TGCAGTGCTAGAGACAGCTTGGTAGCGGGGCGCCTTTCCTACGAGCAGTACTTC.

This chain uses TRBV5-6 with TRBJ2-2; D is uncertain. This CDR3 has 13 amino acids. Between the trimmed V and J ends, which lost 0 bases and 6 bases, there was a span of 6 bases. Per germline, CDR1 SGHDT and CDR2 YYEEEE. CDR3: CASSLVGSGELFF. The CDR3 DNA is TGTGCCAGCAGCTTGGTAGGGTCCGGGGAGCTGTTTTTT.

V is TRBV30 and J is TRBJ1-1, with no clear D. The CDR3 contains 13 residues. Trimming took off 2 bases at V and 1 base at J, with 8 bases between the two ends. Germline loops: CDR1 GTSNPN, CDR2 SVGIG (reference sequence). In nucleotides, the CDR3 is TGTGCCTGGAGTCCAGAGACGAACACTGAAGCTTTCTTT. Translating it yields CAWSPETNTEAFF.

In this sample, this clonotype turned up many times. The rearrangement joins TRBV7-8 to TRBJ1-5, with D hard to call. From germline, CDR1 is SGHVS and CDR2 FQNEAQ. This CDR3 is 15 amino acids long. The germline V and J ends were trimmed by 1 base and 1 base, with 8 bases remaining between them. Written as DNA, the CDR3 is TGTGCCAGCAGCTTAGTAATATCGAGCAATCAGCCCCAGCATTTT. This codes for CASSLVISSNQPQHF.

A few counts support this clonotype. The rearrangement links TRBV5-8 to TRBJ1-5; D is possibly TRBD1 (5 bases). There are 15 residues in the CDR3. The ends were cut back, 4 bases at V and 4 bases at J, with 15 bases in the middle. Germline V lookup: CDR1 SGHTS, CDR2 YDEGEE. The DNA of the CDR3 is TGTGCCAGCAGCCTACGGCCAGGGTCTAATCAGCCCCAGCATTTT. Protein sequence: CASSLRPGSNQPQHF.

This clonotype was seen at least ten times. The chain recombines TRBV6-6 with TRBJ1-5, with 9 bases aligning to TRBD1. V trimming: 9 bases; J trimming: 5 bases; junction bases outside the gene matches: 14. Germline V gives CDR1 MNHNY, CDR2 SVGAGI (reference sequence). This CDR3 spans 16 amino acids. The CDR3 DNA reads as TGTGCCAGGAACCGGGACAGGGACGCAGGTGATCAGCCCCAGCATTTT. It specifies CARNRDRDAGDQPQHF.

This clonotype was seen only a few times. The chain uses TRBV7-9 and TRBJ1-6, with D uncertain. Germline assignment: CDR1 SEHNR and CDR2 FQNEAQ (reference sequence). There are 15 residues in the CDR3. Deletions cut 1 base from V and 7 bases from J, with 11 bases between. CDR3 in DNA: TGTGCCAGCAGCTTAGGTTGGCGGGAGAATTCACCCCTCCACTTT. Protein product: CASSLGWRENSPLHF.

About this clonotype itself: A read error is possible here, since a much larger clone lies one base away. This rearrangement joins TRBV7-9 to TRBJ1-1; TRBD1 matches at 8 bases. The germline gives CDR1 SEHNR, CDR2 FQNEAQ (reference sequence). This CDR3 has 16 amino acids. CDR3 DNA: TGTGCCGGCAGATCTGACAGGGGAAGAGTGAACACTGAAGCTTTCTTT. This sequence encodes CAGRSDRGRVNTEAFF.

This clonotype was counted ten times or more. The V and J genes are TRBV6-2 or TRBV6-3 and TRBJ1-1, with D possibly TRBD1 on 6 matching bases. The CDR3 loop spans 13 amino acids. V lost 10 bases and J lost 2, with 14 bases in between. CDR1 is MNHEY, CDR2 SVGEGT, per germline. This CDR3 reads CAISGGLNTEAFF. The CDR3 DNA reads as TGTGCCATTTCCGGGGGGCTCAACACTGAAGCTTTCTTT.

Points on this clonotype: The junction and the germline gene differ at one end; a read error may be behind it. This chain uses TRBV7-2 with TRBJ2-1; D is undetermined. The CDR3 has 12 residues. Germline loops: CDR1 SGHTA, CDR2 FQGNSA. CDR3 coding DNA: TGTGCCAGCAGCTCAGCCGGGCCAGAGCAGTCCTTC. Translating gives CASSSAGPEQSF.

J is TRBJ2-7 and V is TRBV12-3 or TRBV12-4; D possibly corresponds to TRBD2 (6 bases). V lost 4 bases, J lost 3 bases, and 13 bases lay in between. The CDR3 sequence is 14 residues long. The CDR3 DNA sequence: TGTGCCAGCAGTTCATCGGGACTCCTCTACGAGCAGTACTTC. This encodes CASSSSGLLYEQYF.

There are many counts of this clonotype. The chain joins TRBV7-9 to TRBJ2-7; 10 nucleotides align to TRBD1. Trimming cost V 4 bases and J 6 bases; bases outside gene matches: 15. CDR3 length: 17 amino acids. Germline assignment: CDR1 SEHNR and CDR2 FQNEAQ (reference sequence). The CDR3 here is CASSSSVTGGWSAEQYF. The CDR3 DNA is TGTGCCAGCAGCTCTTCCGTGACAGGGGGCTGGTCAGCCGAGCAGTACTTC.

In its sample, this clonotype was seen a few times. The chain recombines TRBV7-9 with TRBJ1-1; 9 positions match TRBD1. Germline CDR1 and CDR2: SEHNR and FQNEAQ (reference sequence). V was clipped by 2 bases and J by 4 bases; unmatched bases: 5. The CDR3 length is 15 residues. The CDR3 here is CASSLTQGAGTEAFF. The CDR3 nucleotides are TGTGCCAGCAGCTTAACACAGGGGGCCGGCACTGAAGCTTTCTTT.

Turning to this clonotype: The conserved closing phenylalanine or tryptophan is absent in this CDR3, likely reflecting a read error. The chain combines TRBV18 with TRBJ1-1; D is possibly TRBD1 (6 bases). The CDR3 totals 14 residues. Trimming removed 3 bases from V and 1 base from J, with 9 bases in between. Germline values: CDR1 KGHSH, CDR2 LQKENI. CDR3 sequence reads: CASSPTGPNTEAFI. The CDR3 DNA is TGTGCCAGCTCACCGACAGGACCGAACACTGAAGCTTTCATT.

This clonotype was counted a few times. The chain recombines TRBV20-1 with TRBJ1-1, with unresolved D. The length of the CDR3 is 13 residues. The germline gives CDR1 DFQATT, CDR2 SNEGSKA (reference sequence). Trimming took off 5 bases at V and 5 bases at J, with 15 bases between the two ends. CDR3 coding DNA: TGCAGTGCTCTGGGGATTTTGGTTACTGAAGCTTTCTTT. As protein: CSALGILVTEAFF.

This clonotype was counted only a few times. The V and J genes are TRBV28 and TRBJ1-3, with 7 bases lining up with TRBD1. The CDR3 runs 17 residues. CDR1 and CDR2 from the germline V gene are MDHEN and SYDVKM. V trimming: 2 bases; J trimming: 2 bases; junction bases outside the gene matches: 9. The CDR3 sequence is CASSLEGAYPPGNTIYF. DNA for the CDR3: TGTGCCAGCAGTTTAGAGGGGGCGTATCCCCCTGGAAACACCATATATTTT.